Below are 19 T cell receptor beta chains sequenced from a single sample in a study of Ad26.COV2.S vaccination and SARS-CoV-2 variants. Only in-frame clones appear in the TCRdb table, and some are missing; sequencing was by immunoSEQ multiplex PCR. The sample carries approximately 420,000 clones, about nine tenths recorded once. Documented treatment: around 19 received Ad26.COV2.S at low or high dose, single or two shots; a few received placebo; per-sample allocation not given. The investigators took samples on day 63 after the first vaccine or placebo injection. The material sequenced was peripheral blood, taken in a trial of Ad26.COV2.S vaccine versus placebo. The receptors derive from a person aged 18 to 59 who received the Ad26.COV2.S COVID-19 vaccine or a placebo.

In nucleotides, the CDR3 is TGTGCCAGCAGCTCCAGTTTGAGCAATGAGCAGTTCTTC. It specifies CASSSSLSNEQFF. This chain joins TRBV7-2 and TRBJ2-1; D not resolved. The CDR3 contains 13 residues. Trimming removed 4 bases at V and 6 bases at J, with 10 bases between. Germline loops: CDR1 SGHTA, CDR2 FQGNSA.

This CDR3 reads CASSAAAADTQYF. The CDR3 DNA sequence: TGCGCCAGCAGCGCCGCCGCTGCAGATACGCAGTATTTT. The chain is built from TRBV5-1 and TRBJ2-3, with D unresolved. Per the germline V gene, CDR1 is SGHRS and CDR2 is YFSETQ. This CDR3 spans 13 amino acids. Trimming left V 4 bases short and J 4 bases short, with 10 bases between.

CDR3 DNA sequence: TGCGCCAGCAGCCAACCGGGACAACGCGGGGGAAACATTCAGTACTTC. Translating it yields CASSQPGQRGGNIQYF. This chain uses TRBV5-1 with TRBJ2-4; D possibly corresponds to TRBD2 (7 bases). Germline V CDR1 and CDR2: SGHRS, YFSETQ. This CDR3 has 16 amino acids. Trimming took 4 bases from V and 6 from J, leaving 20 bases between them.

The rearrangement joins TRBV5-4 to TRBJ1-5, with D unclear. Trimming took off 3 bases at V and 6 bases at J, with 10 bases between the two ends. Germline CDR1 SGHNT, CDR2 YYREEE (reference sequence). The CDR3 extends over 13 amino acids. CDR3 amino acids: CASSSDPAQPQHF. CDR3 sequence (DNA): TGTGCCAGCAGCTCCGACCCAGCTCAGCCCCAGCATTTT.

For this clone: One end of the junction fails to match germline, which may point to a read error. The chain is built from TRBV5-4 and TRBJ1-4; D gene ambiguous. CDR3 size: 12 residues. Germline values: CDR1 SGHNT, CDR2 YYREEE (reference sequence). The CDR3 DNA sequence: TGTGCCAGCAGCTTGACGGTGGGCGTCTGGGTTTTT. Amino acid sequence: CASSLTVGVWVF.

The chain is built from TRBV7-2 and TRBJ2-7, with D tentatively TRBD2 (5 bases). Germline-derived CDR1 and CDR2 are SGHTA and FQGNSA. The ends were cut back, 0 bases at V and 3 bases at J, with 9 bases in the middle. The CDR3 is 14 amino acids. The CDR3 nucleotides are TGTGCCAGCAGCTTAGCACTAGGAGGCTACGAGCAGTACTTC. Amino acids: CASSLALGGYEQYF.

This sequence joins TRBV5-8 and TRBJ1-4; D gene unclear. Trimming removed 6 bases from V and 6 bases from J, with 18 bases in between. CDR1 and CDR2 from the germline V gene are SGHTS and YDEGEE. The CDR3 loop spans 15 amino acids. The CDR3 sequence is CASTPTGRPDEKLFF. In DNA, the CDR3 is TGTGCCAGCACCCCGACGGGCAGGCCTGATGAAAAACTGTTTTTT.

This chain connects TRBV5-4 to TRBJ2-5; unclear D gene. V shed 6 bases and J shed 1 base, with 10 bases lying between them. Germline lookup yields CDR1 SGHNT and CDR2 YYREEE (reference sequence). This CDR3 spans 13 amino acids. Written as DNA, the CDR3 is TGTGCCAGCACCTCCGGGTCCCAAGAGACCCAGTACTTC. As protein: CASTSGSQETQYF.

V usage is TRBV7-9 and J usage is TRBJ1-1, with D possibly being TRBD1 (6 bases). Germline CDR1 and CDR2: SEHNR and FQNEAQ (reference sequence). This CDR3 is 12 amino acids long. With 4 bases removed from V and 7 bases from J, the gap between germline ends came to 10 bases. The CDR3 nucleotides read TGTGCCAGCAGCTCCAGGACAGTTGAAGCTTTCTTT. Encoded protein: CASSSRTVEAFF.

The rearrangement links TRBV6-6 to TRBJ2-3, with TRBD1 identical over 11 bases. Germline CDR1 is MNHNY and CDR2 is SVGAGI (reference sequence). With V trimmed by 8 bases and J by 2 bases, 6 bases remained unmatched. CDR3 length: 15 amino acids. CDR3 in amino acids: CASAGQGAVTDTQYF. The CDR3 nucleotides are TGTGCCAGCGCCGGACAGGGGGCGGTCACAGATACGCAGTATTTT.

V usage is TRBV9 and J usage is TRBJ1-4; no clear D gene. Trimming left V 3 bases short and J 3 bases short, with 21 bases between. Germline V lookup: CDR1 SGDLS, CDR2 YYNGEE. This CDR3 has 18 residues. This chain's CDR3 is CASSARFSATSSNEKLFF. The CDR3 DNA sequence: TGTGCCAGCAGCGCCCGTTTTTCGGCAACATCCTCTAATGAAAAACTGTTTTTT.

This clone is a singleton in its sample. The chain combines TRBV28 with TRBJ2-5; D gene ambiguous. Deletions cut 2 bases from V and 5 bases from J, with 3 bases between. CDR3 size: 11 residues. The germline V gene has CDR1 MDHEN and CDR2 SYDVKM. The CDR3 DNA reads TGTGCCAGCAGTTTACACGAGACCCAGTACTTC. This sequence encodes CASSLHETQYF.

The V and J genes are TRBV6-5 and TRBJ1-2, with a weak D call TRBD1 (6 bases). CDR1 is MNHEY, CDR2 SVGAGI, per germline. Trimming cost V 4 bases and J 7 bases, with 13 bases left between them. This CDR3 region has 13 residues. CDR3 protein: CASSFTGLGGYTF. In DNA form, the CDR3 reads TGTGCCAGCAGTTTCACAGGGCTCGGTGGCTACACCTTC.

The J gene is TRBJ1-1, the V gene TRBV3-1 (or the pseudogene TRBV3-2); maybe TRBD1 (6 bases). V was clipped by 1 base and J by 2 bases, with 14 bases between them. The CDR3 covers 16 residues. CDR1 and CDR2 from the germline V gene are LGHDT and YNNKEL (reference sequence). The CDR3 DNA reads TGTGCCAGCAGCCAAGTTCGGCACAGGGTAAACACTGAAGCTTTCTTT. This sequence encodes CASSQVRHRVNTEAFF.

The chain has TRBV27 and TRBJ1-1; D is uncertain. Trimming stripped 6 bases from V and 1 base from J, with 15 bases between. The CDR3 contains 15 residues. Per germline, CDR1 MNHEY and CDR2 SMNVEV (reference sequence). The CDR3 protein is CASSLPGSANTEAFF. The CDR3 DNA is TGTGCCAGCAGCCTACCGGGGTCGGCGAACACTGAAGCTTTCTTT.

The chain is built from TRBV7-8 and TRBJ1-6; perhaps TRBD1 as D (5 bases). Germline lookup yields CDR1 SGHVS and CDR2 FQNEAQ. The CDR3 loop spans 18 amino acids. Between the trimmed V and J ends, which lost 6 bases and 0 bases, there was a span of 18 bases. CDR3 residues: CASSPSAGQRSYNSPLHF. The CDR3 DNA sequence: TGTGCCAGCAGTCCGTCGGCAGGGCAACGCTCCTATAATTCACCCCTCCACTTT.

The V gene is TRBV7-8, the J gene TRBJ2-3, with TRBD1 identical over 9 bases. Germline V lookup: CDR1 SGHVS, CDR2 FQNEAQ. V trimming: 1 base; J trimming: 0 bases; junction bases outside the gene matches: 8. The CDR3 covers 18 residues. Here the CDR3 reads CASSLVSGTGNSTDTQYF. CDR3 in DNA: TGTGCCAGCAGCTTAGTCTCCGGGACAGGGAATAGCACAGATACGCAGTATTTT.

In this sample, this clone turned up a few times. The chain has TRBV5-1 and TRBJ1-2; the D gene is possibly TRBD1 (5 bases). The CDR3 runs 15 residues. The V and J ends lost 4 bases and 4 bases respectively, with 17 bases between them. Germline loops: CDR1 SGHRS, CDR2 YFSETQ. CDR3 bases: TGCGCCAGCAGCCCACAGCCCCCGAGGGGCTATGGCTACACCTTC. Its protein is CASSPQPPRGYGYTF.

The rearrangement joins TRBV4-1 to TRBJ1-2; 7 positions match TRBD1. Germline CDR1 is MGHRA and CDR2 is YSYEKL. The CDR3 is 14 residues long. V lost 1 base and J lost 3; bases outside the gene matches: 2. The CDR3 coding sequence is TGCGCCAGCAGCCAAGGACAGGGATACTATGGCTACACCTTC. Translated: CASSQGQGYYGYTF.